One and the same sample provided the 10 T cell receptor beta chains below, sequenced in a study of response to subunit inactivated influenza vaccine. TCRdb processed the RT-PCR reads anew with MiXCR; each CDR3 protein has one entry. The sample includes 530,000 or so distinct CDR3 sequences, approximately 14% of them seen just once. The material was PBMCs from blood, obtained roughly 12 days after vaccination. These receptors were taken from a man in his fifties or sixties who received an inactivated influenza vaccine.

Only a few counts were recorded for this clonotype. The chain employs TRBV10-3 and TRBJ2-1; TRBD1 agrees at 10 bases. CDR3 length: 15 residues. Germline lookup yields CDR1 ENHRY and CDR2 SYGVKD. V lost 5 bases, J lost 2 bases, and 3 bases stayed unmatched. CDR3 nucleotides: TGTGCCATCAGTCCCGGGACAGGGGCCTACAATGAGCAGTTCTTC. It is translated as CAISPGTGAYNEQFF.

This clonotype has more than one count but fewer than ten. The chain has TRBV24-1 and TRBJ1-1; D ambiguous. Germline CDR1 KGHDR, CDR2 SFDVKD. The CDR3 is 15 amino acids. Trimming stripped 2 bases from V and 11 bases from J, with 20 bases between. CDR3 DNA sequence: TGTGCCACCAGTGATTGGCGCACAACCAGATCCGGCGCTTTCTTT. Residues: CATSDWRTTRSGAFF.

The chain uses TRBV5-1 and TRBJ2-7; D is perhaps TRBD1 or TRBD2 (5 bases each). Deletions cut 1 base from V and 5 bases from J, with 16 bases between. Germline-derived CDR1 and CDR2 are SGHRS and YFSETQ. The length of the CDR3 is 15 residues. The CDR3 here is CASSLTGEGRDEQYF. The CDR3 DNA reads TGCGCCAGCAGCTTGACAGGAGAGGGTAGAGACGAGCAGTACTTC.

The rearrangement links TRBV5-5 to TRBJ1-2; possibly TRBD1 for D (5 bases). The CDR3 is 15 residues long. Trimming removed 1 base at V and 7 bases at J, with 17 bases between. CDR1 and CDR2 (germline): SGHKS, YYEKEE (reference sequence). CDR3 coding DNA: TGTGCCAGCAGCTTGCAGTCGGGGCAAGTGGTTGGCTACACCTTC. Encoded protein: CASSLQSGQVVGYTF.

In its sample, this clonotype was seen many times. V and J are TRBV12-3 or TRBV12-4 and TRBJ2-1; possible D gene TRBD2, 7 bases. CDR3 size: 12 residues. V lost 7 bases and J 16 bases, leaving 20 bases between the germline ends. CDR3 region: CASTPGPGGYFF. CDR3 DNA: TGTGCCAGCACTCCCGGCCCGGGGGGCTACTTCTTC.

This sequence joins TRBV5-5 and TRBJ1-1; TRBD1 agrees at 9 bases. The CDR3 is 14 amino acids. The V and J ends lost 3 bases and 4 bases, in that order; junction bases with no gene match: 4. Germline CDR1 is SGHKS and CDR2 is YYEKEE (reference sequence). Here the CDR3 DNA reads TGTGCCAGCAGCTCTACAGGGGGCGGCACTGAAGCTTTCTTT. The encoded protein is CASSSTGGGTEAFF.

This clonotype has a count of ten or more. CDR3 sequence: CASSVQGFFTDTQYF. CDR3 DNA sequence: TGCGCCAGCAGCGTACAGGGGTTCTTCACAGATACGCAGTATTTT. The chain joins TRBV5-1 to TRBJ2-3; 7 bases line up with TRBD1. Trimming took 4 bases from V and 2 from J; bases not matched to a gene: 7. The CDR3 is 15 residues long. Germline V CDR1 and CDR2: SGHRS, YFSETQ.

The chain is built from TRBV9 and TRBJ1-1; D call uncertain. The germline CDR1 and CDR2 sequences are SGDLS and YYNGEE. The CDR3 covers 13 residues. V was cut by 1 base and J by 3 bases, with 7 bases left in between. CDR3 amino acids: CASSVSRDTEAFF. The CDR3 DNA sequence: TGTGCCAGCAGCGTATCCCGAGACACTGAAGCTTTCTTT.

The sample holds a few counts of this clonotype. V and J are TRBV20-1 and TRBJ1-4; no firm D call. The germline V and J ends were trimmed by 1 base and 5 bases, with 14 bases remaining between them. Germline loops: CDR1 DFQATT, CDR2 SNEGSKA (reference sequence). The CDR3 is 15 residues long. CDR3 loop: CSARVDLDSNEKLFF. CDR3 coding DNA: TGCAGTGCTAGAGTCGACCTGGATTCGAATGAAAAACTGTTTTTT.

This chain joins TRBV29-1 and TRBJ2-5; 9 bases agree with TRBD2. Germline CDR1 is SQVTM and CDR2 is ANQGSEA. V gave up 5 bases and J gave up 0 bases; unmatched junction bases: 4. There are 14 residues in the CDR3. The CDR3 protein is CSVLLAGNQETQYF. CDR3 in DNA: TGCAGCGTTCTCCTAGCGGGAAACCAAGAGACCCAGTACTTC.